One and the same sample provided the 16 T cell receptor beta chains below, sequenced in a study of T cell changes during pregnancy in multiple sclerosis. Profiled with immunoSEQ multiplex PCR; TCRdb holds only in-frame clones, not every one. This sample has 66,000 or so clones, with around 90% found just once. Sequenced here: peripheral blood, sampled in the first trimester of pregnancy. Receptors were obtained from a female donor in good health, enrolled as a control in a pregnancy study.

This sequence joins TRBV30 and TRBJ1-6, with 9 bases matching TRBD1. Germline CDR1 GTSNPN, CDR2 SVGIG (reference sequence). This CDR3 spans 14 amino acids. The junction had 5 bases not matched to a gene; V was cut back by 7 bases and J by 4 bases. The CDR3 sequence: CAFIQGAYNSPLHF. In DNA, the CDR3 is TGTGCCTTCATACAGGGGGCGTATAATTCACCCCTCCACTTT.

J is TRBJ1-1 and V is TRBV19, with 10 bases lining up with TRBD1. V shed 7 bases, J shed 4 bases, and the junction held 6 bases outside the gene matches. This CDR3 spans 14 amino acids. Germline V gene sequence: CDR1 LNHDA, CDR2 SQIVND (reference sequence). DNA for the CDR3: TGTGCCAGTAAGTTTGGACAGGGGGTCACTGAAGCTTTCTTT. Translation gives CASKFGQGVTEAFF.

The genes are TRBV7-2 and TRBJ2-1; D remains ambiguous. Trimming removed 3 bases from V and 5 bases from J, with 14 bases in between. The germline V gene encodes CDR1 SGHTA and CDR2 FQGNSA. The CDR3 consists of 15 residues. The CDR3 region has the DNA TGTGCCAGCAGCTTTTCGTCTTTGGCAGACAATGAGCAGTTCTTC. It yields the protein CASSFSSLADNEQFF.

V is TRBV7-8 and J is TRBJ2-3; possible D gene TRBD1, 6 bases. The germline V gene encodes CDR1 SGHVS and CDR2 FQNEAQ. V dropped 6 bases and J dropped 2 bases, with 18 bases sitting between them. The CDR3 contains 16 residues. The CDR3 here is CASSLRQVYNTDTQYF. In nucleotides, the CDR3 is TGTGCCAGCAGTCTCAGACAGGTCTATAACACAGATACGCAGTATTTT.

The J gene is TRBJ1-1, the V gene TRBV11-3, with 10 bases identical to TRBD1. CDR3 length: 16 residues. V lost 5 bases to trimming and J lost 0 bases; unmatched junction nucleotides: 6. Germline loops: CDR1 SGHNT, CDR2 YENEEA. CDR3: CASSPMTGGVNTEAFF. CDR3 nucleotide sequence: TGTGCCAGCAGCCCGATGACAGGGGGCGTGAACACTGAAGCTTTCTTT.

This rearrangement joins TRBV7-2 to TRBJ1-5; possibly TRBD1 for D (6 bases). CDR3 length equals 17 residues. Trimming removed 1 base at V and 3 bases at J, with 16 bases between. Germline loops: CDR1 SGHTA, CDR2 FQGNSA. This CDR3 is CASSLVGAGANNQPQHF. The DNA of the CDR3 is TGTGCCAGCAGCTTAGTAGGGGCAGGGGCTAACAATCAGCCCCAGCATTTT.

This clone was seen just once. The chain recombines TRBV7-9 with TRBJ1-1; 7 nucleotides align to TRBD1. This CDR3 is built from 14 residues. V lost 5 bases, J lost 2 bases, and 5 bases stayed unmatched. CDR1 SEHNR and CDR2 FQNEAQ come from the germline V gene (reference sequence). CDR3 DNA: TGTGCCAGCAGCCTGGGGACAGTCAACACTGAAGCTTTCTTT. This encodes CASSLGTVNTEAFF.

This sequence joins TRBV7-8 and TRBJ2-1, with 11 bases aligning to TRBD2. The ends lost 3 bases at V and 0 bases at J; junction bases unmatched: 7. In germline, CDR1 is SGHVS, CDR2 FQNEAQ. CDR3 length equals 18 residues. The CDR3 loop is CASSLLAGGRHSYNEQFF. CDR3 DNA sequence: TGTGCCAGCAGCTTGCTAGCGGGGGGTCGCCACTCCTACAATGAGCAGTTCTTC.

The chain employs TRBV7-2 and TRBJ2-1; 7 nucleotides align to TRBD2. This CDR3 spans 14 amino acids. Germline V gene sequence: CDR1 SGHTA, CDR2 FQGNSA. V lost 5 bases and J lost 9; bases outside the gene matches: 10. The CDR3 here is CASSPGLAGVEQFF. The CDR3 region has the DNA TGTGCCAGCAGCCCGGGACTGGCGGGGGTTGAGCAGTTCTTC.

The J gene is TRBJ1-5, the V gene TRBV11-2; D is unresolved. V was shortened by 5 bases and J by 2 bases, with 16 bases between the two germline ends. The CDR3 consists of 16 residues. Germline CDR1 reads SGHAT; CDR2 reads FQNNGV. The chain's CDR3 is CASSPSRVEGNQPQHF. DNA of the CDR3: TGTGCCAGCAGCCCTAGTCGGGTGGAGGGCAATCAGCCCCAGCATTTT.

This chain joins TRBV4-3 and TRBJ2-1; D not resolved. Trimming took 1 base from V and 5 from J, leaving 9 bases between them. The CDR3 loop spans 14 amino acids. From germline, CDR1 is LGHNA and CDR2 YSLEER. The CDR3 spells CASSQGIYNNEQFF. CDR3 in DNA: TGCGCCAGCAGCCAAGGTATTTATAACAATGAGCAGTTCTTC.

The chain is built from TRBV5-4 and TRBJ1-1, with 11 bases that match TRBD1. CDR1 and CDR2 (germline): SGHNT, YYREEE (reference sequence). V lost 3 bases and J lost 3; bases outside the gene matches: 10. This CDR3 contains 17 residues. DNA of the CDR3: TGTGCCAGCAGCTACGGACAGGGGGCTACGTATGACACTGAAGCTTTCTTT. This sequence encodes CASSYGQGATYDTEAFF.

The V and J genes are TRBV4-3 and TRBJ1-2; D unclear. The CDR3 spans 16 residues. Trimming removed 1 base at V and 1 base at J, with 13 bases between. CDR1 is LGHNA and CDR2 is YSLEER in the germline V gene. This chain's CDR3 is CASSQVEGSLNYGYTF. The CDR3 nucleotides are TGCGCCAGCAGCCAAGTTGAGGGCAGTCTTAACTATGGCTACACCTTC.

This sequence joins TRBV19 and TRBJ1-3; TRBD1 matches 8 bases. V dropped 3 bases and J dropped 3; count of bases not matched to a gene: 1. CDR1 and CDR2 from the germline V gene are LNHDA and SQIVND (reference sequence). The length of the CDR3 is 14 residues. This CDR3 is CASSIDRGGNTIYF. The CDR3 DNA sequence: TGTGCCAGTAGTATCGACAGGGGTGGAAACACCATATATTTT.

In its sample, this clone was seen a few times. The chain couples TRBV13 to TRBJ1-6; D gene uncertain. The germline gives CDR1 PRHDT, CDR2 FYEKMQ (reference sequence). Between the trimmed V and J ends, which lost 5 bases and 8 bases, there was a span of 10 bases. The CDR3 spans 13 residues. The DNA for the CDR3 is TGTGCCAGCAGCATTAAACGGGATTCACCCCTCCACTTT. Its protein is CASSIKRDSPLHF.

The J gene is TRBJ2-3, the V gene TRBV11-1; D might be TRBD1 (6 bases). The CDR3 loop spans 16 amino acids. Trimming shortened V by 5 bases and J by 4 bases, and 19 bases separated the two germline ends. Germline-derived CDR1 and CDR2 are SGHAT and FQDESV (reference sequence). CDR3 in amino acids: CASSQRQASIADTQYF. DNA for the CDR3: TGTGCCAGCAGCCAACGACAGGCGAGTATCGCAGATACGCAGTATTTT.